This is a list of T cell receptor beta chains from one sample in a study of cytomegalovirus exposure and HLA in healthy donors. Data came from immunoSEQ multiplex PCR; TCRdb stores just in-frame clones and leaves some out. The data show about 230,000 clones, around 84% seen once. Sequencing was performed on PBMCs. The receptors were gathered from a girl aged 2 to 10 in good health and CMV-seronegative. The CDR3 runs from the conserved cysteine through the conserved F or W. Each record gives: D gene, V gene, clone size, J gene, CDR3 protein, CDR3 DNA. D genes are given only for firm matches. Where a row states a size, it is once, few, many or the class of an expanded clone; other rows omit it.

d_gene: NA
v_gene: TRBV19
abundance: NA
j_gene: TRBJ1-5
CDR3aa: CASSIGRGNQPQHF
CDR3nt: TGTGCCAGTAGTATAGGTAGAGGCAATCAGCCCCAGCATTTT

d_gene: TRBD2
v_gene: TRBV6-5
abundance: NA
j_gene: TRBJ2-7
CDR3aa: CASSQSGLALEQYF
CDR3nt: TGTGCCAGCAGTCAGTCGGGACTAGCCTTGGAACAGTACTTC

d_gene: TRBD1
v_gene: TRBV7-2
abundance: NA
j_gene: TRBJ1-6
CDR3aa: CASSVQGGNSPLHF
CDR3nt: TGTGCCAGCAGCGTACAGGGGGGAAATTCACCCCTCCACTTT

d_gene: TRBD1
v_gene: TRBV30
abundance: once
j_gene: TRBJ2-7
CDR3aa: CAWSVGTGDEQYF
CDR3nt: TGTGCCTGGAGTGTAGGGACAGGGGACGAGCAGTACTTC

d_gene: TRBD1
v_gene: TRBV6-1
abundance: few
j_gene: TRBJ1-2
CDR3aa: CASSKQFQGAYGYTF
CDR3nt: TGTGCCAGCAGTAAGCAATTTCAGGGGGCATATGGCTACACCTTC

d_gene: TRBD2
v_gene: TRBV4-2
abundance: NA
j_gene: TRBJ2-7
CDR3aa: CASSQGRQRGGEQYF
CDR3nt: TGTGCCAGCAGCCAAGGCAGACAGCGGGGGGGCGAGCAGTACTTC

d_gene: NA
v_gene: TRBV21-1
abundance: NA
j_gene: TRBJ2-4
CDR3aa: CASSKGSGRRAKNIQYF
CDR3nt: TGTGCCAGCAGCAAAGGAAGCGGGAGAAGGGCCAAAAACATTCAGTACTTC

d_gene: NA
v_gene: TRBV14
abundance: NA
j_gene: TRBJ1-1
CDR3aa: CASSQTEILYTEAFF
CDR3nt: TGTGCCAGCAGCCAGACAGAGATCCTGTACACTGAAGCTTTCTTT

d_gene: NA
v_gene: TRBV6-5
abundance: NA
j_gene: TRBJ2-2
CDR3aa: CASFSANTGELFF
CDR3nt: TGTGCCAGCTTTTCGGCGAACACCGGGGAGCTGTTTTTT

d_gene: TRBD2
v_gene: TRBV30
abundance: NA
j_gene: TRBJ2-7
CDR3aa: CAWSAGTSGYEQYF
CDR3nt: TGTGCCTGGAGTGCTGGGACTAGCGGCTACGAGCAGTACTTC

d_gene: NA
v_gene: TRBV4-1
abundance: NA
j_gene: TRBJ2-2
CDR3aa: CASSQGRTGELFF
CDR3nt: TGCGCCAGCAGCCAAGGTCGCACCGGGGAGCTGTTTTTT

d_gene: NA
v_gene: TRBV18
abundance: NA
j_gene: TRBJ1-1
CDR3aa: CASSHPGQSYEAFF
CDR3nt: TGTGCCAGCTCACACCCCGGACAAAGCTATGAAGCTTTCTTT

d_gene: TRBD2
v_gene: TRBV7-9
abundance: NA
j_gene: TRBJ2-1
CDR3aa: CSSSLRASGTVNEQFF
CDR3nt: TGTTCCAGCAGCTTAAGGGCTAGCGGGACAGTCAATGAGCAGTTCTTC

d_gene: TRBD1
v_gene: TRBV7-9
abundance: NA
j_gene: TRBJ1-1
CDR3aa: CASSPGQVNTEAFF
CDR3nt: TGTGCCAGCAGCCCGGGACAGGTGAACACTGAAGCTTTCTTT

d_gene: NA
v_gene: TRBV5-1
abundance: NA
j_gene: TRBJ2-7
CDR3aa: CASGEGGSYEQYF
CDR3nt: TGCGCCAGCGGTGAAGGGGGCTCCTACGAGCAGTACTTC

d_gene: NA
v_gene: TRBV2
abundance: NA
j_gene: TRBJ1-4
CDR3aa: CASSENGYNEKLFF
CDR3nt: TGTGCCAGCAGTGAGAACGGTTATAATGAAAAACTGTTTTTT

d_gene: TRBD2
v_gene: TRBV5-1
abundance: few
j_gene: TRBJ2-1
CDR3aa: CASSLGLAGNEQFF
CDR3nt: TGCGCCAGCAGCCTCGGACTAGCGGGCAATGAGCAGTTCTTC

d_gene: NA
v_gene: TRBV21-1
abundance: NA
j_gene: TRBJ2-7
CDR3aa: CASSNGVGREASYEQYF
CDR3nt: TGTGCCAGCAGCAATGGAGTAGGGCGGGAGGCCTCCTACGAGCAGTACTTC